These 28 T cell receptor beta chains came from one sample sequenced in a study of blood T cells in healthy people across ages. A sample-barcoded 5' primer and a J-beta primer mix were used in a second PCR of about 7 to 12 cycles. MiXCR was run by TCRdb on the 5' RACE reads, yielding one entry per CDR3 protein. The sample yields roughly 1.6 million distinct CDR3 sequences, about 35% seen once. The sample taken for sequencing was blood. Source of these receptors: a woman in her 30s in good health.

The chain employs TRBV24-1 and TRBJ2-1, with TRBD2 matching 10 bases. CDR3 length equals 16 residues. Trimming at V came to 1 base and at J to 6 bases, leaving 5 bases not matched to a gene. CDR1 KGHDR and CDR2 SFDVKD come from the germline V gene. The DNA of the CDR3 is TGTGCCACCAGTGATTTCCTAGCGGGAGAGGGCAATGAGCAGTTCTTC. This codes for CATSDFLAGEGNEQFF.

This clonotype was found a few times. The chain recombines TRBV18 with TRBJ2-7; 11 positions agree with TRBD1. Germline CDR1 and CDR2: KGHSH and LQKENI. With 3 bases clipped from V and 5 bases from J, the junction kept 6 bases outside the gene matches. This CDR3 region has 15 residues. The CDR3 DNA follows: TGTGCCAGCTCACCGGGACAGGGGGACGTCAACGAGCAGTACTTC. This gives the protein CASSPGQGDVNEQYF.

This clonotype was seen only a few times. The chain combines TRBV28 with TRBJ1-5, with TRBD1 as a possible D gene (5 bases). Germline V CDR1 and CDR2: MDHEN, SYDVKM. The ends were cut back, 0 bases at V and 6 bases at J, with 15 bases in the middle. The CDR3 runs to 16 residues. The CDR3 DNA reads TGTGCCAGCAGTTTATGGGACTCAGGGAGGCGTCAGCCCCAGCATTTT. Translated: CASSLWDSGRRQPQHF.

For this clonotype: Sequence at one end of the junction differs from germline and may be a read error. The V and J genes are TRBV3-1 and TRBJ1-2; 8 bases align to TRBD1. This CDR3 is built from 14 residues. Germline CDR1 reads LGHDT; CDR2 reads YNNKEL (reference sequence). The CDR3 protein is CACSQDRGRGGYTF. The CDR3, as DNA: TGTGCCTGCAGCCAAGACAGGGGTCGGGGAGGCTACACCTTC.

The chain combines TRBV15 with TRBJ2-3; the D gene could be TRBD1 or TRBD2 (6 bases each). This CDR3 spans 16 amino acids. V was clipped by 5 bases and J by 1 base, with 16 bases between them. The V gene's germline CDR1 is LNHNV and CDR2 YYDKDF (reference sequence). The CDR3 loop is CATSVSRGARTDTQYF. For the CDR3, the DNA is TGTGCCACCAGCGTATCAAGGGGGGCCCGCACAGATACGCAGTATTTT. Supplemented by reference TRBV15 and TRBJ2-3, the full variable domain reads DAMVIQNPRYQVTQFGKPVTLSCSQTLNHNVMYWYQQKSSQAPKLLFHYYDKDFNNEADTPDNFQSRRPNTSFCFLDIRSPGLGDTAMYLCATSVSRGARTDTQYFGPGTRLTVL.

This clonotype was picked up a small number of times. This chain uses TRBV6-1 with TRBJ1-2; the D gene is possibly TRBD1 (6 bases). The ends were cut back, 0 bases at V and 5 bases at J, with 13 bases in the middle. CDR1 is MNHNS and CDR2 is SASEGT in the germline V gene. CDR3 length: 15 residues. CDR3 sequence reads: CASSEAAGGLYGYTF. The CDR3 nucleotides read TGTGCCAGCAGTGAAGCGGCGGGGGGGCTATATGGCTACACCTTC.

The chain carries TRBV3-1 and TRBJ2-6; D possibly corresponds to TRBD1 (6 bases). The length of the CDR3 is 17 residues. The ends were cut back, 3 bases at V and 0 bases at J, with 12 bases in the middle. Germline CDR1 reads LGHDT; CDR2 reads YNNKEL (reference sequence). CDR3: CASSHGLQGSGANVLTF. The DNA for the CDR3 is TGTGCCAGCAGCCACGGCCTACAGGGCTCTGGGGCCAACGTCCTGACTTTC.

V gene TRBV5-1 combines with J gene TRBJ2-3; D is uncertain. V was clipped by 3 bases and J by 2 bases, with 13 bases between them. This CDR3 region has 15 residues. CDR1 is SGHRS and CDR2 is YFSETQ in the germline V gene. CDR3 in amino acids: CASSYGLDPTDTQYF. In nucleotides, the CDR3 is TGCGCCAGCAGCTACGGGTTAGACCCCACAGATACGCAGTATTTT.

V usage is TRBV5-1 and J usage is TRBJ2-3; D is unclear. Trimming took 1 base from V and 1 from J, leaving 10 bases between them. This CDR3 is 15 amino acids long. Germline values: CDR1 SGHRS, CDR2 YFSETQ. This chain's CDR3 is CASSLSVSGTDTQYF. DNA of the CDR3: TGCGCCAGCAGCTTGTCGGTCTCAGGCACAGATACGCAGTATTTT.

J is TRBJ2-2 and V is TRBV18; TRBD2 matches 7 bases. Germline V CDR1 and CDR2: KGHSH, LQKENI. The J segment lost 1 base and the V segment lost 6 bases, leaving 5 bases of the junction unmatched. This CDR3 is built from 15 residues. CDR3 sequence (DNA): TGTGCCAGCTCCCACAGCGGGGAGAACACCGGGGAGCTGTTTTTT. It yields the protein CASSHSGENTGELFF. The full variable domain, completed using reference TRBV18 and TRBJ2-2, is NAGVMQNPRHLVRRRGQEARLRCSPMKGHSHVYWYRQLPEEGLKFMVYLQKENIIDESGMPKERFSAEFPKEGPSILRIQQVVRGDSAAYFCASSHSGENTGELFFGEGSRLTVL.

The chain is built from TRBV27 and TRBJ2-7; D is possibly TRBD2 (6 bases). V lost 2 bases and J lost 5, with 16 bases in between. Germline values: CDR1 MNHEY, CDR2 SMNVEV (reference sequence). This CDR3 has 15 residues. The CDR3 reads CASSLGRSPTHEQYF. The CDR3 DNA sequence: TGTGCCAGCAGTTTAGGGAGGAGCCCCACCCACGAGCAGTACTTC.

In this sample, this clonotype turned up once. The J gene is TRBJ1-5, the V gene TRBV24-1, with D maybe TRBD1 (6 bases). Germline V CDR1 and CDR2: KGHDR, SFDVKD. The CDR3 is 15 residues long. Trimming took 4 bases from V and 0 from J, leaving 9 bases between them. The CDR3 nucleotides read TGTGCCACCAGTGAGGGGACAAATAGCAATCAGCCCCAGCATTTT. Its protein is CATSEGTNSNQPQHF.

The table lists this clonotype with a few counts. The chain links TRBV20-1 to TRBJ2-5, with D tentatively TRBD1 or TRBD2 (7 bases each). The germline CDR1 and CDR2 sequences are DFQATT and SNEGSKA (reference sequence). V lost 6 bases and J 2 bases, leaving 19 bases between the germline ends. The CDR3 extends over 15 amino acids. In DNA, the CDR3 is TGCAGTGCAACCATTTACAGGGGAGGGCAAGAGACCCAGTACTTC. This translates into CSATIYRGGQETQYF.

This clonotype was counted a few times. CDR3 in amino acids: CASTRAILRDGSYEQYF. CDR3 sequence (DNA): TGCGCCAGCACCCGTGCCATCCTCCGGGACGGATCCTACGAGCAGTACTTC. The chain combines TRBV4-1 with TRBJ2-7; perhaps D is TRBD1 or TRBD2 (5 bases each). V lost 7 bases and J lost 1, with 23 bases in between. The CDR3 sequence is 17 residues long. The germline CDR1 and CDR2 sequences are MGHRA and YSYEKL.

In this sample, this clonotype turned up a few times. CDR3 in amino acids: CSVARDRPYNEQFF. In nucleotides, the CDR3 is TGCAGCGTGGCCCGGGACAGACCTTACAATGAGCAGTTCTTC. The gene calls are TRBV29-1 and TRBJ2-1; the match to TRBD1 covers 7 bases. The CDR3 runs 14 residues. With V trimmed by 6 bases and J by 4 bases, 9 bases remained unmatched. Germline-derived CDR1 and CDR2 are SQVTM and ANQGSEA.

This clonotype appeared a few times. The chain recombines TRBV20-1 with TRBJ2-3; the D gene is possibly TRBD1 (7 bases). CDR1 is DFQATT, CDR2 SNEGSKA, per germline (reference sequence). The CDR3 spans 14 residues. V lost 6 bases and J 0 bases, leaving 13 bases between the germline ends. This chain's CDR3 is CSARGAVSTDTQYF. The CDR3 DNA sequence: TGCAGTGCCAGGGGGGCGGTGAGCACAGATACGCAGTATTTT.

This clonotype was seen only a few times. This chain joins TRBV4-1 and TRBJ2-1; 9 nucleotides align to TRBD1. Germline V gene sequence: CDR1 MGHRA, CDR2 YSYEKL. The V gene end was trimmed by 3 bases and the J gene end by 12 bases; junction bases not matched to a gene: 12. The CDR3 runs 15 residues. This CDR3 is CASSQAGTGKGRQFF. As DNA, the CDR3 is TGCGCCAGCAGCCAGGCCGGGACAGGGAAGGGAAGGCAGTTCTTC.

Here the CDR3 reads CASSRGQGRYSNQPQHF. The CDR3 DNA follows: TGTGCCAGCAGCCGCGGACAGGGGCGATATAGCAATCAGCCCCAGCATTTT. The chain carries TRBV28 and TRBJ1-5, with 9 bases that match TRBD1. The length of the CDR3 is 17 residues. The V and J ends lost 6 bases and 0 bases, in that order; junction bases with no gene match: 9. Germline CDR1 MDHEN, CDR2 SYDVKM.

There are a few counts of this clonotype. V is TRBV18 and J is TRBJ2-1; unclear D gene. The CDR3 length is 13 residues. Trimming left V 3 bases short and J 8 bases short, with 11 bases between. CDR1 is KGHSH and CDR2 is LQKENI in the germline V gene. The CDR3 spells CASSPETVYEQFF. CDR3 in DNA: TGTGCCAGCTCACCCGAAACAGTCTATGAGCAGTTCTTC.

The chain uses TRBV3-1 and TRBJ2-1; D is perhaps TRBD1 or TRBD2 (7 bases each). V dropped 1 base and J dropped 7 bases, with 14 bases sitting between them. CDR3 length equals 15 residues. Germline lookup yields CDR1 LGHDT and CDR2 YNNKEL (reference sequence). CDR3 coding DNA: TGTGCCAGCAGCCAAGGCGGGGGCAGGGGGAATGAGCAGTTCTTC. It specifies CASSQGGGRGNEQFF.

By its share, this clonotype is medium-sized. The V gene is TRBV12-3 or TRBV12-4, the J gene TRBJ2-5; 8 bases map to TRBD1. The trim removed 5 bases at V and 5 bases at J, leaving 10 bases unmatched. The CDR3 is 15 residues long. Here the CDR3 reads CASSINRGFIETQYF. The CDR3 DNA reads as TGTGCCAGCAGTATTAACAGGGGGTTTATCGAGACCCAGTACTTC.

On this clonotype: A much larger clone sits a single nucleotide away, making a read error possible. The V and J genes are TRBV7-9 and TRBJ2-1; TRBD2 matches 9 bases. Germline-derived CDR1 and CDR2 are SEHNR and FQNEAQ (reference sequence). CDR3 size: 14 residues. The CDR3 coding sequence is TGTGCCGGCAGCTTAGCGGGGGCAGGGGATGAGCAGTTCTTC. Its protein is CAGSLAGAGDEQFF. The full variable domain, rest sourced from reference TRBV7-9 and TRBJ2-1, is DTGVSQNPRHKITKRGQNVTFRCDPISEHNRLYWYRQTLGQGPEFLTYFQNEAQLEKSRLLSDRFSAERPKGSFSTLEIQRTEQGDSAMYLCAGSLAGAGDEQFFGPGTRLTVL.

The chain employs TRBV7-9 and TRBJ1-2; D not resolved. Trimming pared 5 bases from V and 1 base from J, leaving 11 bases between. CDR1 is SEHNR, CDR2 FQNEAQ, per germline (reference sequence). The CDR3 consists of 14 residues. The CDR3 protein is CASSLPAVNYGYTF. As DNA, the CDR3 is TGTGCCAGCAGCCTTCCGGCAGTTAACTATGGCTACACCTTC.

The chain is built from TRBV20-1 and TRBJ1-6, with D unresolved. This CDR3 has 16 residues. CDR1 DFQATT and CDR2 SNEGSKA come from the germline V gene (reference sequence). Trimming stripped 2 bases from V and 9 bases from J, with 20 bases between. The CDR3 coding sequence is TGCAGTGCTAGACCCATCAAGTTGGGGATAGGTTCACCCCTCCACTTT. Protein product: CSARPIKLGIGSPLHF.

The rearrangement uses TRBV7-2 and TRBJ2-2; D is unresolved. The germline V gene has CDR1 SGHTA and CDR2 FQGNSA. V shed 6 bases and J shed 0 bases, with 14 bases lying between them. The CDR3 has 16 amino acids. The CDR3 is CASSRRLGSNTGELFF. The CDR3 region has the DNA TGTGCCAGCAGTCGAAGACTGGGTTCGAACACCGGGGAGCTGTTTTTT.

The chain employs TRBV6-4 and TRBJ2-3, with 8 bases that match TRBD1. From germline, CDR1 is MRHNA and CDR2 SNTAGT. The CDR3 extends over 16 amino acids. With 0 bases clipped from V and 3 bases from J, the junction kept 5 bases outside the gene matches. CDR3 DNA: TGTGCCAGCAGTGACTCGTGGCACAGGGGGACAGATACGCAGTATTTT. The encoded protein is CASSDSWHRGTDTQYF.

The genes are TRBV12-3 or TRBV12-4 and TRBJ2-5; TRBD2 agrees at 8 bases. V gave up 7 bases and J gave up 3 bases; unmatched junction bases: 7. This CDR3 contains 14 residues. The CDR3 DNA follows: TGTGCCAGCAACCGCGGAGCGGGGGAAGAGACCCAGTACTTC. This sequence encodes CASNRGAGEETQYF.

The chain couples TRBV3-1 to TRBJ2-1; D unresolved. The germline gives CDR1 LGHDT, CDR2 YNNKEL (reference sequence). The CDR3 runs to 14 residues. The V and J ends lost 1 base and 12 bases respectively, with 16 bases between them. As DNA, the CDR3 is TGTGCCAGCAGCCAAGTAGGACCCCCCAAGGGGCAGTTCTTC. It yields the protein CASSQVGPPKGQFF.